This T cell receptor (beta chain) was sequenced for a study of cytomegalovirus exposure and HLA in healthy donors. Study at large: In terms of ancestry, the Caucasian-associated cluster contained roughly 80% of the approximately 400 genotyped donors.

In germline, CDR1 is MDHEN, CDR2 SYDVKM. The V gene end was trimmed by 5 bases and the J gene end by 7 bases; junction bases not matched to a gene: 11. The CDR3 totals 16 residues. In regard to this clone: The antigen is unknown.

General study points: Sequencing depth roughly uniform across donors was assumed in presence/absence analyses. The authors confirmed in vitro that a few CMV-associated chains were specific for CMV antigens.

The PCR had 60 Vbeta and 13 Jbeta primers. This table comes from immunoSEQ multiplex PCR, and its TCRdb copy is limited to in-frame clones, with some not included. The sample includes around 190,000 clones, around 90% of them seen just once. The TCR was taken from a boy younger than 10 in good health and CMV-seronegative. The sample consisted of PBMCs. The chain couples TRBV28 to TRBJ2-2; 9 bases are shared with TRBD1. This CDR3 reads CASSVSGTGTIGELFF. The CDR3, as DNA: TGTGCCAGCAGTGTCTCCGGGACAGGGACGATCGGGGAGCTGTTTTTT.